This TCR beta chain was recorded in a study of blood T cell repertoires in COVID-19. Study-level information: COVID-19 samples, acute and convalescent, were from the United States, Italy and Spain. The analysed material was cDNA or gDNA that came from T cells, B-cell-depleted T cells, or PBMCs.

Original processing methods: Estimates of nucleated cell counts were drawn from the amplification of reference gene primers. Sequencing was performed with immunoSEQ multiplex PCR; in TCRdb, only in-frame clones are kept and a portion is missing. V and J calls and clone size follow that table, whereas D and trimming were derived from the DNA. The sample records roughly 70,000 clones, about four fifths being singletons. V lost 7 bases, J lost 3 bases, and 1 base stayed unmatched. The CDR3 has 13 amino acids. Per germline, CDR1 ENHRY and CDR2 SYGVKD. Material: peripheral blood. The receptor was derived from a man in his sixties or seventies with acute or convalescent COVID-19. The J gene is TRBJ2-1, the V gene TRBV10-3; 9 bases fit TRBD2. This CDR3 is CAITSGNYNEQFF. The DNA for the CDR3 is TGTGCCATCACTAGCGGGAACTACAATGAGCAGTTCTTC.